Listed here is a single T cell receptor (beta chain). Its antigen remains unknown. The junction had 11 bases not matched to a gene; V was cut back by 5 bases and J by 4 bases. Germline CDR1 LNHDA, CDR2 SQIVND (reference sequence). The CDR3 consists of 15 residues. Using immunoSEQ multiplex PCR, the repertoire was profiled, and TCRdb retains in-frame clones only, with some absent. The table lists tens of thousands of clones, 93% of them singletons. This entry is derived from a study of graft-versus-host responses after intestinal transplantation. The material sequenced was unstimulated CD8+ T cells sorted from spleen or lymph node cells, taken before intestinal transplant. This TCR came from a human donor who received an intestinal transplant. The V and J genes are TRBV19 and TRBJ2-7; 7 nucleotides line up with TRBD2. The CDR3 DNA reads as TGTGCCAGTAGTGCCTCGAGGACTAGATTTTACGAGCAGTACTTC. Amino acid sequence: CASSASRTRFYEQYF. Full variable domain (missing parts from reference TRBV19 and TRBJ2-7): DGGITQSPKYLFRKEGQNVTLSCEQNLNHDAMYWYRQDPGQGLRLIYYSQIVNDFQKGDIAEGYSVSREKKESFPLTVTSAQKNPTAFYLCASSASRTRFYEQYFGPGTRLTVT.